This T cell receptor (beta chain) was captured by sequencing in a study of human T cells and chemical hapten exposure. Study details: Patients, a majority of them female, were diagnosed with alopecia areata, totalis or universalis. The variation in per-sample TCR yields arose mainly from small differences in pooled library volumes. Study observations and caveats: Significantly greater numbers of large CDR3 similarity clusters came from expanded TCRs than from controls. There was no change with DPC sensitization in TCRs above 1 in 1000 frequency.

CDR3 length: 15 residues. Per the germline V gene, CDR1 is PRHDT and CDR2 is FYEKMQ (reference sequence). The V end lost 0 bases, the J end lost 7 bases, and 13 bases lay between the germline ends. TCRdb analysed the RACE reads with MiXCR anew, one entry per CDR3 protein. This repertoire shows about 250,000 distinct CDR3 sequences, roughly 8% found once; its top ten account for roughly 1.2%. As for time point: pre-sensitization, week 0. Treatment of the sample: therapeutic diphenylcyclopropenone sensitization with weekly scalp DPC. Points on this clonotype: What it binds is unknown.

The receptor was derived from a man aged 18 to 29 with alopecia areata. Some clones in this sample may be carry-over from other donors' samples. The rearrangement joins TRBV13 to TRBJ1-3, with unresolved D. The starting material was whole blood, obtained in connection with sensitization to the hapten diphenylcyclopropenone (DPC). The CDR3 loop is CASSLGRMAGNTIYF. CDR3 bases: TGTGCCAGCAGCTTAGGAAGGATGGCGGGCAACACCATATATTTT.